The table lists the clone carrying this T cell receptor beta chain with a count of one. Individuals drawn from approximately 26 US areas were roughly 18 to 95 years old. This entry is derived from a study of blood T cell repertoires in COVID-19. TCRdb's table, derived via immunoSEQ multiplex PCR, lists solely in-frame clones and lacks some. Among about 280,000 clones, about nine tenths were seen once, and the ten largest hold under 2.5%. Germline CDR1 is WNHNN and CDR2 is SYGVQD (reference sequence). V was clipped by 4 bases and J by 8 bases; unmatched bases: 7. The CDR3 spans 14 residues. The chain recombines TRBV10-1 with TRBJ1-2; 10 positions match TRBD1. The clonotype originates from a woman aged 55-69 years who had recovered from COVID-19. Sequenced: PBMCs or T cells enriched from blood (not recorded which). This CDR3 is CASSAGTGAGGYTF. The CDR3 region has the DNA TGCGCCAGCAGTGCCGGGACAGGGGCTGGAGGCTACACCTTC.